This T cell receptor (beta chain) was retrieved from a study of control samples from healthy donors and cancer patients. Between the trimmed V and J ends, which lost 4 bases and 1 base, there was a span of 10 bases. The germline V gene has CDR1 SGDLS and CDR2 YYNGEE. This CDR3 is 14 amino acids long. This table comes from immunoSEQ multiplex PCR, and its TCRdb copy is limited to in-frame clones, with some not included. The data show over 100,000 clones, about nine tenths seen once. Sequencing input: blood. The rearrangement links TRBV9 to TRBJ2-3; D is perhaps TRBD2 (6 bases). This clonotype was obtained from a human donor in good health. The donor label of this sample is uncertain. In DNA form, the CDR3 reads TGTGCCAGCAGCTCCGTAGCGGGCACAGATACGCAGTATTTT. This gives the protein CASSSVAGTDTQYF.